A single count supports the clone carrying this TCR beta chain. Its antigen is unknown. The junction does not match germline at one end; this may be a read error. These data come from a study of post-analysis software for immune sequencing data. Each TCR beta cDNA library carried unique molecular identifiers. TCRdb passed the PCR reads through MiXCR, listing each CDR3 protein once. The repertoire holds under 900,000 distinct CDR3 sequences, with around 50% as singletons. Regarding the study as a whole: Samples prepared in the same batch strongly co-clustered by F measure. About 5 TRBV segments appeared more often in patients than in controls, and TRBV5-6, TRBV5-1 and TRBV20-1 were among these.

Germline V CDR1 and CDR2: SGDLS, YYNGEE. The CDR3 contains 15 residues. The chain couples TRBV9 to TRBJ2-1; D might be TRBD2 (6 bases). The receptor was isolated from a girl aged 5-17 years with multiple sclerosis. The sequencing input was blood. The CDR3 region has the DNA TGTGCCAGCAGCGTAGCAGGGATGACTAGAAATGGGCAGTTCTTC. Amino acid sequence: CASSVAGMTRNGQFF.